The subject of this entry is one T cell receptor beta chain. It has no known antigen specificity. There are no base qualities to consult, and no much larger clone falls within one base. TCRbeta CDR3 regions were amplified from genomic DNA by means of the immunoSEQ Assay, a bias-controlled multiplex PCR. The study's own analysis went as follows. The number of nucleated cells in each sample was estimated from the amplification of reference gene primers within the assay. To quantify the absolute abundance of each unique TCRbeta CDR3 rearrangement, sequence reads were collapsed and filtered. For each sample, productive Simpson clonality was calculated as the square root of Simpson's diversity index across productive rearrangements. What TCRdb holds here is the immuneACCESS table cut down to in-frame rearrangements. Part of the clones is not present; checked against another copy, under half of the missing clones reflect an unresolved V gene, and the others are unexplained. That table gives V, J and clone size, and the DNA gave D and trimming. In this sample the table shows over 250,000 clones, 70% to 90% of which occur a single time. The top ten clones comprise approximately 11% of the sample.

The CDR3, cysteine through phenylalanine, is 15 amino acids long. Just CDR3 DNA is preserved here, 45 bases in frame from base 1. V lost 1 base and J lost 1 base, and the count of bases not matched to a germline gene is 4. Sequences SGHNT (CDR1) and YYREEE (CDR2) are obtained from the germline V gene (reference sequence). Each collaborating institution followed its own protocols to collect whole blood in K2EDTA tubes. For TCRbeta analysis, collaborators shipped samples as frozen whole blood, isolated PBMCs, or DNA extracted from either of those sample types. This sample stems from a study of blood T cell repertoires in COVID-19 (dated by TCRdb to the early 2020s). In terms of the full investigation: Collaborator samples came from the United States, Italy and Spain and covered acute and convalescent phases of COVID-19. The material from the prospective study consisted of cDNA or gDNA derived from T cells, B-cell-depleted T cells, or PBMCs. The dataset comprised deeply sampled blood TCRbeta repertoires from subjects exposed to, actively infected with, or recovered from COVID-19. The repertoires were released in a freely available public database meant as a resource for research on the immune response to SARS-CoV-2. The samples were drawn from two sources: the first 160 participants of the ongoing ImmuneRACE study, and over 1,000 subjects contributed by 6 global collaborators. Nearly every sample came with metadata listing a de-identified subject ID, COVID-19 status, age in years and sex. Where available, HLA class I and class II types were taken from metadata supplied by the sample provider and were not determined by assay-based typing.

Overall study outcomes, separate from this receptor: How much clinical and demographic metadata was included differed by source and by participant, and the metadata was provided uncurated.

This sequence was found in a woman between 65 and 79 years old with acute or convalescent COVID-19. Sequenced: peripheral blood. The V gene is TRBV5-4 and the J gene is TRBJ2-5, and 7 junctional nucleotides match TRBD2. CDR3 reads: CASSLKLAGQETQYF. Read as DNA, the sequence is TGTGCCAGCAGCTTGAAGTTAGCGGGCCAAGAGACCCAGTACTTC.